The T cell receptor (beta chain) described here comes from a study of a mutant IDH1 vaccine in newly diagnosed glioma. Study-wide results and limits: The vaccine induced immune responses, and these occurred in over 90% of patients.

Generated by immunoSEQ multiplex PCR, the TCRdb table keeps only in-frame clones and is missing some. The sample consists of roughly 68,000 clones, roughly four fifths of them appearing once. Germline V gene data show CDR1 as SQVTM and CDR2 as ANQGSEA. CDR3 length: 10 amino acids. V was clipped by 5 bases and J by 8 bases, with 7 bases between them. Remarks on this clone: The antigen remains undetermined.

Described time point: week 35, safety follow-up. A 20-mer mutant IDH1 peptide at 300 ug was injected subcutaneously with topical imiquimod. V gene TRBV29-1 combines with J gene TRBJ2-1; D unclear. The sequence derives from a man aged 50 to 59 with glioma. The sample was PBMCs, taken from a glioma patient whose treatment included an IDH1 peptide vaccine. CDR3 sequence (DNA): TGCAGCGTTTTAAGTGATGAGCAGTTCTTC. It specifies CSVLSDEQFF.